This entry describes one T cell receptor delta chain. Its binding antigen is unknown. Qualities for individual bases were not recorded, and no much larger clone is one base off. The sample has other DNA sequences that encode this CDR3 too. The entry originates in a study of TRDV2 sequences in healthy donors (dated by TCRdb to 2020 to 2021). Study-wide context: Under 25 single-cell-derived gamma9delta2 T cell clones spanning the full range of antitumor activity were TCR-sequenced and traced within the bulk repertoire.

The library was prepared using PCR. The run used an Illumina MiSeq. On the authors' methods: Clonotypes represented by only a single read were excluded when reporting TRDV repertoire clonotype frequencies. TCRdb called clones afresh from the public reads with CATT; identical DNA rows were later merged. What appears here as the V and J calls and clone size reflects TCRdb's work, not the paper's. The sample data list about 1,100 delta-chain clones, and approximately 60% of these were observed just once. The ten biggest clones cover around 20% of the sample. Points the paper makes about the study in general: The TCRdelta clonotypes of several highly reactive clones appeared rare, as these clonotypes were not detected in the bulk sequencing data of the respective donors. Although the observed TCRdelta repertoires were highly focused, the frequency of a clonotype did not correlate with the antitumor functional potential of the respective clone.

To follow how often functionally characterized gamma9delta2 T cell clones showed up, the researchers ran bulk sequencing on complete TCR delta chain (Vdelta2) repertoires. The Dutch blood bank was the source from which peripheral blood of anonymous healthy donors was purchased. The gamma9delta2 T cells examined in the study came from the peripheral blood of healthy donors. Relative to germline, V is 3 bases shorter and J is 2 bases shorter, with 33 bases between their ends. Taken from cysteine to phenylalanine, the CDR3 has 21 residues. Of the read, only the CDR3 DNA is kept; its 63 bases are in frame from base 1. Per the germline V gene, GEAIGNYY is the CDR1 and EKD is the CDR2.

The sample taken for sequencing was Vd2+ gamma-delta T cells from blood. This sample's cell subset or site label indicates: TCR Vdelta2-expressing (gamma9delta2) T cells. The chain was built from TRDV2 and TRDJ1; the D gene is perhaps TRDD2, on 6 matching bases. The sequence was obtained from a human donor in good health. The nucleotide sequence reads as follows: TGTGCCTGTGACCGTCTACTTCCTCCTACTGGAGGAAATGTTCCGACCGATAAACTCATCTTT. The translation is CACDRLLPPTGGNVPTDKLIF.